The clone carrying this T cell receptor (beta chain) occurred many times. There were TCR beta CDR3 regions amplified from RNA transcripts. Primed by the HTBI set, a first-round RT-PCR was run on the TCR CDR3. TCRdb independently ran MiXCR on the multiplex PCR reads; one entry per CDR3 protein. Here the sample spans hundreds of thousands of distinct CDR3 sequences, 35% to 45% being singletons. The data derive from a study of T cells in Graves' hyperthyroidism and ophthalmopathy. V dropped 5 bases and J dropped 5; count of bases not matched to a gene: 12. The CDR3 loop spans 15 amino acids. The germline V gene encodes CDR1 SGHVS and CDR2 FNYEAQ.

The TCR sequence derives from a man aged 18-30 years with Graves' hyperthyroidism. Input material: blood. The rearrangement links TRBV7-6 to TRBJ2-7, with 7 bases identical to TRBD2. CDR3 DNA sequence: TGTGCCAGCAGCCATCGCGACGGGGGGATCAACGAGCAGTACTTC. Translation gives CASSHRDGGINEQYF.